The TCR beta chain described here comes from a study of blood T cell repertoires in COVID-19. Study summary: Donors in the United States, Italy and Spain gave samples during acute or convalescent COVID-19. T cells, B-cell-depleted T cells, or PBMCs provided the cDNA or gDNA that served as material.

In the source study's methods: Amplification with reference gene primers provided the estimates of nucleated cell counts. Here immunoSEQ multiplex PCR was the method, and the copy in TCRdb shows in-frame clones only, minus some. The DNA was the basis for D and trimming; V, J and clone size are from that table. This table has hundreds of thousands of clones, around nine tenths appearing once. CDR1 and CDR2 from the germline V gene are LGHDT and YNNKEL (reference sequence). The junction had 2 bases not matched to a gene; V was cut back by 4 bases and J by 3 bases. This CDR3 has 14 residues. The TCR originated in a man between 18 and 35 years old with active or convalescent COVID-19. The sequenced material came from peripheral blood. V is TRBV3-1 (or the pseudogene TRBV3-2) and J is TRBJ1-1, with 10 nucleotides matching TRBD1. In DNA, the CDR3 is TGTGCCAGCAGCCGACAGGGGGCGGACACTGAAGCTTTCTTT. As protein: CASSRQGADTEAFF.